This T cell receptor (beta chain) was observed in a study of CXCR3-negative and CXCR3-positive naive CD8 T cells. The method, 5' RACE with UMI labels, was used to prepare the TRB cDNA libraries. TCRdb reprocessed the 5' RACE reads and reports one entry per CDR3 protein, with no DNA. The sample table sets out about 110,000 distinct CDR3 sequences. Concerning this clonotype itself: What it binds is unknown.

Findings and limits, study-wide: Higher TRB CDR3 hydrophobicity marked CXCR3-positive naive cells relative to CXCR3-negative naive cells.

The CDR3 sequence is 16 residues long. Germline CDR1 SGHTA, CDR2 FQGNSA. This chain uses TRBV7-2 with TRBJ2-1. The sample consisted of naive CXCR3+ CD8+ T cells from blood. Subset here: CD45RO-CCR7+CD27+CD95- naive CD8+ T cells expressing CXCR3 (TNR3+). This receptor was obtained from a human donor in good health. Some clones in this sample may be carry-over from other donors' samples. CDR3 loop: CASSPAAESSYNEQFF.